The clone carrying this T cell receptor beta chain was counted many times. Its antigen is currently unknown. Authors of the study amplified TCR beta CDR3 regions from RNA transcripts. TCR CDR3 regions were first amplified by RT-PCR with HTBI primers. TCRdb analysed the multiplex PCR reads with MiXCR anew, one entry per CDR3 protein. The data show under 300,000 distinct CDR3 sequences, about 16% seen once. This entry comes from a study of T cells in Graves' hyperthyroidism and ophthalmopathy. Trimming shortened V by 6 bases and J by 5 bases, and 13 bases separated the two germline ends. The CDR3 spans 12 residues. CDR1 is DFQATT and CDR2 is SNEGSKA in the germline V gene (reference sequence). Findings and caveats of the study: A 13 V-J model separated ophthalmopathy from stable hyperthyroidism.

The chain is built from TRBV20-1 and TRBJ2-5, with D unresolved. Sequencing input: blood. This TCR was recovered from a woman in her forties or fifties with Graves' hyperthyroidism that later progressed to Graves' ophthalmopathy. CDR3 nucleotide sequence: TGCAGTGCCCCCGTGCGCAGCGAGACCCAGTACTTC. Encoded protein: CSAPVRSETQYF.